These T cell receptor beta chains were read from a single sample in a study of T cell responses to AZD1222 COVID-19 vaccine. This table comes from immunoSEQ multiplex PCR, and its TCRdb copy is limited to in-frame clones, with some not included. This table has some 130,000 clones, roughly 93% appearing once. The sequenced sample was peripheral blood, obtained on day 0 of AZD1222 vaccination. The receptors here all came from an adult in good health. Both conserved end residues are part of each CDR3. D genes are given only for firm matches. Rows may omit the clone size; those that give it use once, few, many or a size class.

TRBJ2-1,once,TRBD2,TRBV6-5,CASSRLAGGYGEQFF,TGTGCCAGCAGTCGACTAGCGGGAGGGTACGGTGAGCAGTTCTTC
TRBJ2-7,once,-,TRBV14,CASSQLGIGSGDYEQYF,TGTGCCAGCAGCCAATTGGGTATAGGGTCGGGGGACTACGAGCAGTACTTC
TRBJ2-1,-,TRBD2,TRBV9,CASSPTGGGYEQFF,TGTGCCAGCAGCCCTACTGGGGGGGGTTATGAGCAGTTCTTC
TRBJ2-7,-,-,TRBV7-2,CASSSLTYEQYF,TGTGCCAGCAGCTCGCTAACCTACGAGCAGTACTTC
TRBJ2-7,-,-,TRBV4-2,CASSQDNRDTRNYEQYF,TGTGCCAGCAGCCAAGATAACCGGGACACCCGAAACTACGAGCAGTACTTC
TRBJ2-7,-,-,TRBV6-6,CASSYKDKNYEQYF,TGTGCCAGCAGTTACAAGGACAAAAACTACGAGCAGTACTTC
TRBJ1-1,-,-,TRBV12-5,CASGLVRLAGPYTEAFF,TGTGCTAGTGGTTTGGTACGTTTGGCAGGGCCGTACACTGAAGCTTTCTTT
TRBJ1-3,once,TRBD1,TRBV2,CASSAGTDSGNTIYF,TGTGCCAGCAGCGCTGGGACAGACTCTGGAAACACCATATATTTT
TRBJ2-1,-,-,TRBV7-3,CASSLNAGANNEQFF,TGTGCCAGCAGCTTAAACGCGGGGGCTAACAATGAGCAGTTCTTC
TRBJ2-7,once,TRBD2,TRBV7-9,CASSLLGEGWDEQYF,TGTGCCAGCAGCTTATTGGGGGAGGGATGGGACGAGCAGTACTTC
TRBJ2-1,-,TRBD2,TRBV9,CASSAAGGREQFF,TGTGCCAGCAGCGCAGCGGGGGGTCGGGAGCAGTTCTTC
TRBJ2-1,-,TRBD2,TRBV28,CASSFAGTSGLNEQFF,TGTGCCAGCAGTTTCGCCGGGACTAGCGGTCTTAATGAGCAGTTCTTC
TRBJ2-7,-,TRBD2,TRBV5-1,CASSGDLAGTYEQYF,TGCGCCAGCAGCGGGGATCTAGCGGGAACCTACGAGCAGTACTTC
TRBJ1-3,-,-,TRBV10-2,CASQPGGSGNTIYF,TGCGCCAGCCAGCCGGGGGGCTCTGGAAACACCATATATTTT
TRBJ1-2,-,-,TRBV3-1/TRBV3-2,CASSQGGRLNYGYTF,TGTGCCAGCAGCCAAGGAGGAAGACTTAACTATGGCTACACCTTC
TRBJ2-3,-,-,TRBV29-1,CSVEGNSADTQYF,TGCAGCGTTGAAGGCAATTCCGCAGATACGCAGTATTTT
TRBJ1-2,-,-,TRBV28,CASSGDASGYTF,TGTGCCAGCAGTGGGGATGCCAGTGGCTACACCTTC
TRBJ1-3,once,TRBD1,TRBV27,CASSLVGQTPGNTIYF,TGTGCCAGCAGTTTAGTGGGACAGACCCCTGGAAACACCATATATTTT
TRBJ2-7,-,-,TRBV3-1/TRBV3-2,CASSHEGLYEQYF,TGTGCCAGCAGTCACGAGGGACTTTACGAGCAGTACTTC
TRBJ2-1,-,-,TRBV30,CAWIVAGAIVNEQFF,TGTGCCTGGATTGTGGCGGGGGCTATTGTAAATGAGCAGTTCTTC
TRBJ2-1,-,-,TRBV7-2,CASSFSGPSDHEQFF,TGTGCCAGCAGCTTCTCGGGACCATCGGATCATGAGCAGTTCTTC
TRBJ2-4,-,-,TRBV19,CASSLTREDIQYF,TGTGCCAGTAGTCTGACTAGGGAGGACATTCAGTACTTC
TRBJ1-5,-,-,TRBV19,CASSVGNQPQHF,TGTGCCAGTAGTGTGGGGAATCAGCCCCAGCATTTT
TRBJ2-7,-,TRBD2,TRBV28,CASSSGTSVTYEQYF,TGTGCCAGCAGCTCCGGGACTAGCGTCACCTACGAGCAGTACTTC
TRBJ1-2,once,TRBD1,TRBV6-5,CASQGADYGYTF,TGTGCCAGCCAGGGGGCGGACTATGGCTACACCTTC
TRBJ1-6,-,-,TRBV7-2,CASSSDTNSPLHF,TGTGCCAGCAGCTCGGACACGAATTCACCCCTCCACTTT
TRBJ2-7,-,-,TRBV6-5,CASSRQDKQYF,TGTGCCAGCAGCAGACAAGATAAGCAGTACTTC
TRBJ1-2,-,-,TRBV18,CASSQDLGYGYTF,TGTGCCAGCTCACAGGACCTGGGGTATGGCTACACCTTC
TRBJ2-3,-,-,TRBV24-1,CATSELDNQYF,TGTGCCACCAGTGAATTGGACAACCAGTATTTT
TRBJ2-3,-,-,TRBV28,CASMSGASTDTQYF,TGTGCCAGCATGAGCGGAGCTAGCACAGATACGCAGTATTTT
TRBJ2-7,-,TRBD2,TRBV29-1,CSVGEGREYEQYF,TGCAGCGTTGGGGAGGGGCGGGAGTACGAGCAGTACTTC